This entry is about one T cell receptor (beta chain). This specimen comes from a study of blood T cell repertoires in COVID-19. For the study at large: The United States, Italy and Spain supplied acute and convalescent COVID-19 samples. T cells, B-cell-depleted T cells, or PBMCs provided the cDNA or gDNA that served as material.

The CDR3 extends over 12 amino acids. The germline V gene encodes CDR1 SGHRS and CDR2 YFSETQ. Deletions cut 1 base from V and 8 bases from J, with 9 bases between. Authors' analysis steps: Reference gene primer amplification gave estimated nucleated cell counts. The assay was immunoSEQ multiplex PCR, and TCRdb's table has in-frame clones only and misses some. Clonal size and the V and J genes are those of that table, whereas D and trimming came from the DNA. Among 200,000 to 250,000 clones listed, about four fifths were seen once. Patients from Seattle were sampled longitudinally, starting during active infection.

Sequenced material: peripheral blood. V gene TRBV5-1 combines with J gene TRBJ1-2; D is possibly TRBD1 (5 bases). This clonotype originated in a woman older than 75 with COVID-19, enrolled during active disease. The CDR3 sequence: CASSLPGWGYTF. The CDR3 DNA follows: TGCGCCAGCAGCTTGCCAGGGTGGGGCTACACCTTC.